This T cell receptor beta chain stems from a study of radiation and T cells in renal cell carcinoma. For this clone: Its target is unknown.

Indicated time point: blood 4 weeks post-SBRT, at nephrectomy. Treatment noted: 15 Gy SBRT to primary tumor, nephrectomy 4 weeks later. Study-wide findings and caveats: From baseline, blood top tumor clonotypes peaked at 2 weeks post-radiation.

The table came from immunoSEQ multiplex PCR; TCRdb's copy has only in-frame clones and leaves some out. The sample lists 140,000 or so clones, approximately 86% occurring once. This TCR came from a woman in her forties or fifties with renal cell carcinoma. Specimen: blood, collected from a patient whose treatment included radiotherapy and nephrectomy.

Here the CDR3 DNA reads TGTGCCAGCAGCTCCGGACTGCTAGCGGGGGCCTACAATGAGCAGTTCTTC. This encodes CASSSGLLAGAYNEQFF. V usage is TRBV7-2 and J usage is TRBJ2-1, with TRBD2 matching over 10 bases. Germline lookup yields CDR1 SGHTA and CDR2 FQGNSA. There are 17 residues in the CDR3. V lost 4 bases to trimming and J lost 2 bases; unmatched junction nucleotides: 8.